The table lists the clone carrying this T cell receptor beta chain with a count of one. Its antigen is unknown. TCR beta VDJ and CDR3 profiling used genomic DNA as template. MiXCR, applied by TCRdb to the reads, yields one record per CDR3 protein. The data hold around 210,000 distinct CDR3 sequences, with about 60% observed a single time. Selection for sequencing was limited to patients who had shown CD8+CD57+ cell expansion by flow cytometry. With no exception, the patients had severe acquired aplastic anemia. This sample is drawn from a study of CD8+CD57+ T cells in acquired aplastic anemia. The CDR3 sequence is 16 residues long. Looked up from germline, CDR1 is SGHDT and CDR2 is YYEEEE. The V end was cut by 1 base, the J end by 4 bases, with 12 bases between. Study-level results: No significant patient-versus-control difference appeared in CD8+ Simpson's diversity.

The sequenced sample was sorted CD4+, CD8+, or CD8+CD57+ T cells (not recorded which) from PBMCs. V usage is TRBV5-6 and J usage is TRBJ1-6, with a weak D call TRBD1 (5 bases). The source of this sequence is a human donor with aplastic anemia. In nucleotides, the CDR3 is TGTGCCAGCAGCTTGTGGTTGGGGGGGTATAATTCACCCCTCCACTTT. It translates to CASSLWLGGYNSPLHF.